This T cell receptor beta chain stems from a study of shared clonotypes between healthy human individuals. This table comes from immunoSEQ multiplex PCR, and its TCRdb copy is limited to in-frame clones, with some not included. The profile shows approximately 720,000 clones, about two thirds of them singletons. Whole-study results and caveats: A limitation of the genetic and exposure-history diversity represented arose from few donors. Sharing of clonotypes among donors was expected to vary with sequencing depth.

V lost 8 bases and J 0 bases, leaving 11 bases between the germline ends. Germline loops: CDR1 MDHEN, CDR2 SYDVKM. The CDR3 spans 15 residues. In the case of this clone: Antigen specificity is unknown.

Material: memory CD4+ T cells sorted from blood. The subset here: CD45RA-negative fraction. The clonotype was recovered from a woman aged 25-40 years in good health. The J gene is TRBJ2-6, the V gene TRBV28; weak D call: TRBD1 (5 bases). CDR3 bases: TGTGCCAGCTCTGACGGACACTCTGGGGCCAACGTCCTGACTTTC. Protein: CASSDGHSGANVLTF.